These 21 T cell receptor beta chains were all obtained from the same sample, sequenced in a study of T cells after yellow fever vaccination. MiXCR, applied by TCRdb to the 5' RACE reads, yields one record per CDR3 protein. The table includes about 310,000 distinct CDR3 sequences, roughly 4% detected once. Sample: PBMCs, taken on the day of the yellow fever booster vaccination. The receptors were sampled from a man between 18 and 35 years old who received the YFV17D yellow fever vaccine.

The J gene is TRBJ1-1, the V gene TRBV19; 9 bases line up with TRBD1. The CDR3 has 15 amino acids. The germline gives CDR1 LNHDA, CDR2 SQIVND (reference sequence). Trimming cost V 1 base and J 4 bases; bases outside gene matches: 4. The CDR3 spells CASSIARTGATEAFF. In DNA, the CDR3 is TGTGCCAGTAGTATAGCCAGGACAGGGGCCACTGAAGCTTTCTTT.

This chain uses TRBV10-3 with TRBJ2-7; D uncertain. V lost 3 bases and J 6 bases, leaving 12 bases between the germline ends. The CDR3 has 13 amino acids. CDR1 ENHRY and CDR2 SYGVKD come from the germline V gene. The DNA for the CDR3 is TGTGCCATCAGTGAAAGCCGGAACCCCGAGCAGTACTTC. This encodes CAISESRNPEQYF.

This clonotype was counted only a few times. As DNA, the CDR3 is TGTGCCAGCAGCTTAGGGCCAGGACGTAGCCGCGATACGCAGTATTTT. Amino acid sequence: CASSLGPGRSRDTQYF. The chain combines TRBV7-2 with TRBJ2-3; D gene unclear. Germline assignment: CDR1 SGHTA and CDR2 FQGNSA. The CDR3 has 16 residues. V dropped 1 base and J dropped 6 bases, with 17 bases sitting between them.

This sequence joins TRBV4-1 and TRBJ1-4, with a possible D match to TRBD1 (5 bases). This CDR3 spans 14 amino acids. Germline loops: CDR1 MGHRA, CDR2 YSYEKL. The germline V and J ends were trimmed by 4 bases and 7 bases, with 13 bases remaining between them. The DNA of the CDR3 is TGCGCCAGCAGCCCCGCCAGCGGGGGTGAAAAACTGTTTTTT. This gives the protein CASSPASGGEKLFF.

The table lists this clonotype with a few counts. The chain couples TRBV24-1 to TRBJ2-2; TRBD1 is a possible D gene (6 bases). CDR3 length: 15 residues. Trimming cost V 4 bases and J 5 bases, with 13 bases left between them. Germline V gene data show CDR1 as KGHDR and CDR2 as SFDVKD. CDR3 loop: CATSDSVQGTGELFF. The CDR3 DNA reads as TGTGCCACCAGTGACTCCGTACAGGGAACCGGGGAGCTGTTTTTT.

This clonotype appeared many times. The CDR3 region has the DNA TGTGCCAGCCGCAGGACAGGGGCCGACGAGCAGTACTTC. Translated, it gives CASRRTGADEQYF. V usage is TRBV18 and J usage is TRBJ2-7; 9 bases are a match to TRBD1. After removal of 8 bases from V and 5 bases from J, the junction contained 7 bases not matched to a gene. Germline CDR1 and CDR2: KGHSH and LQKENI. This CDR3 region has 13 residues.

This clonotype was detected only a few times. The V and J genes are TRBV12-3 or TRBV12-4 and TRBJ2-7, with D perhaps matching TRBD2 (6 bases). Trimming removed 4 bases from V and 0 bases from J, with 13 bases in between. The CDR3 contains 15 residues. CDR3 amino acids: CASSSGGILSYEQYF. The CDR3 DNA reads as TGTGCCAGCAGTTCCGGGGGTATCCTCTCCTACGAGCAGTACTTC.

This clonotype was picked up a small number of times. The CDR3 DNA follows: TGCAGTGCTAGACGGGGGGCGCGGGAACAGCCCCAGCATTTT. Translated, it gives CSARRGAREQPQHF. The gene calls are TRBV20-1 and TRBJ1-5; D is possibly TRBD1 (6 bases). The CDR3 extends over 14 amino acids. Trimming shortened V by 2 bases and J by 7 bases, and 15 bases separated the two germline ends. Germline V gene lookup returns CDR1 DFQATT and CDR2 SNEGSKA (reference sequence).

This clonotype has only a few counts. The gene calls are TRBV12-3 or TRBV12-4 and TRBJ1-5; 7 positions agree with TRBD1. The trim removed 7 bases at V and 7 bases at J, leaving 10 bases unmatched. This CDR3 spans 14 amino acids. The CDR3 DNA reads as TGTGCCAGCACCTCGGGGGAGGGGGCACAGCCCCAGCATTTT. Translating gives CASTSGEGAQPQHF.

In this sample, this clonotype turned up many times. The rearrangement joins TRBV12-3 or TRBV12-4 to TRBJ2-1; 8 nucleotides line up with TRBD2. The CDR3 is made up of 16 amino acids. J gave up 3 bases and V 6 bases, and 10 bases lay outside the gene matches. As DNA, the CDR3 is TGTGCCAGCAGCGGGGTAGCGGGGAAATTCTACAATGAGCAGTTCTTC. Translated: CASSGVAGKFYNEQFF.

This clonotype was counted ten times or more. The rearrangement links TRBV5-1 to TRBJ1-6; the D gene is possibly TRBD1 (6 bases). The CDR3 spans 16 residues. From germline, CDR1 is SGHRS and CDR2 YFSETQ. V lost 2 bases and J 8 bases, leaving 17 bases between the germline ends. The CDR3: CASSFAGVRRDSPLHF. Written as DNA, the CDR3 is TGCGCCAGCAGCTTCGCAGGGGTGCGGCGGGATTCACCCCTCCACTTT.

This clonotype was seen at least ten times. CDR3 sequence (DNA): TGCAGCGCCCCTCCCTCGGATCAGCCCCAGCATTTT. Protein: CSAPPSDQPQHF. This chain connects TRBV29-1 to TRBJ1-5; D unclear. Germline CDR1 reads SQVTM; CDR2 reads ANQGSEA. V lost 7 bases, J lost 5 bases, and 12 bases lay in between. The CDR3 has 12 amino acids.

At least ten counts were recorded for this clonotype. The chain combines TRBV12-3 or TRBV12-4 with TRBJ2-3; 9 positions match TRBD2. V trimming: 3 bases; J trimming: 6 bases; junction bases outside the gene matches: 7. The CDR3 extends over 15 amino acids. In nucleotides, the CDR3 is TGTGCCAGCAGTTTGGGCGGGGGGGTTTCGGATACGCAGTATTTT. This encodes CASSLGGGVSDTQYF.

V gene TRBV12-3 or TRBV12-4 combines with J gene TRBJ1-5; no clear D. V dropped 3 bases and J dropped 6 bases, with 6 bases sitting between them. This CDR3 is built from 12 residues. CDR3 in amino acids: CASSFRRQPQHF. The CDR3, as DNA: TGTGCCAGCAGTTTTCGGCGTCAGCCCCAGCATTTT.

This clonotype was counted only a few times. The J gene is TRBJ2-3, the V gene TRBV11-3, with D possibly being TRBD2 (5 bases). The CDR3 is 13 amino acids. Trimming pared 5 bases from V and 1 base from J, leaving 7 bases between. Germline-derived CDR1 and CDR2 are SGHNT and YENEEA. CDR3 loop: CASSTRGTDTQYF. The CDR3 nucleotides are TGTGCCAGCAGCACGCGGGGCACAGATACGCAGTATTTT.

This clonotype was seen repeatedly, ten times or more. V is TRBV7-2 and J is TRBJ2-3; D unclear. The CDR3 consists of 14 residues. Germline CDR1 SGHTA, CDR2 FQGNSA. The V end was cut by 5 bases, the J end by 5 bases, with 14 bases between. The CDR3 DNA sequence: TGTGCCAGCAGCCGAATAGCACTCAGAGATACGCAGTATTTT. Translated, it gives CASSRIALRDTQYF.

The chain joins TRBV19 to TRBJ1-1, with a weak D call TRBD1 (6 bases). V shed 8 bases and J shed 6 bases, with 10 bases lying between them. This CDR3 is built from 11 residues. Germline loops: CDR1 LNHDA, CDR2 SQIVND (reference sequence). CDR3 region: CASEGGPEAFF. The CDR3 DNA sequence: TGTGCCAGTGAGGGGGGTCCTGAAGCTTTCTTT.

This clonotype showed up just a few times. V is TRBV23-1 and J is TRBJ2-4; TRBD1 or TRBD2 may be the D gene (5 bases each). TRBV23-1 is an ORF, with its function uncertain. V was clipped by 9 bases and J by 0 bases, with 12 bases between them. The CDR3 runs to 14 residues. CDR3 in DNA: TGCGCCAGGGGAGTGGGGACAGCCAAAAACATTCAGTACTTC. Its translation: CARGVGTAKNIQYF.

With respect to this clonotype: The junction shows a germline mismatch at one end, possibly a read error. This chain links TRBV7-7 with TRBJ2-3; 7 bases fit TRBD2. Germline CDR1 SSHAT, CDR2 FNYEAQ (reference sequence). The CDR3 is 15 amino acids. The CDR3 DNA sequence: TGTGCTAGCAGCTTAGAGGTCGGGGGGATAGATACGCAGTATTTT. This translates into CASSLEVGGIDTQYF.

V is TRBV10-3 and J is TRBJ2-7; unclear D gene. This CDR3 region has 13 residues. The V and J ends lost 8 bases and 2 bases respectively, with 13 bases between them. Germline loops: CDR1 ENHRY, CDR2 SYGVKD. CDR3 sequence reads: CAIFSARTYEQYF. The CDR3 DNA is TGTGCCATCTTTTCGGCCAGAACCTACGAGCAGTACTTC.

The CDR3: CASSETNRGHQPQHF. CDR3 nucleotides: TGTGCCAGCAGTGAAACAAACAGGGGGCATCAGCCCCAGCATTTT. The chain has TRBV6-1 and TRBJ1-5, with TRBD1 matching 9 bases. V lost 2 bases, J lost 5 bases, and 4 bases stayed unmatched. The germline gives CDR1 MNHNS, CDR2 SASEGT. The CDR3 has 15 residues.